The sequence of this T cell receptor beta chain was determined in a study of molecular identifiers for immune sequencing clone quantification. Study outcomes and limitations: The study found clones above 20 RNA copies held over 99% of effector molecules and under 1% in naive cells. For highly expanded clones, sizes could be underestimated when identical TCR molecules share a barcode.

TCRdb analysed the PCR reads with MiXCR anew, one entry per CDR3 protein. The table shows around 100,000 distinct CDR3 sequences, with about 35% occurring only once. This clonotype was seen more than once but under ten times. What it recognizes is unknown. Trimming left V 10 bases short and J 7 bases short, with 10 bases between. This CDR3 has 11 residues. Looked up from germline, CDR1 is KGHDR and CDR2 is SFDVKD. This rearrangement joins TRBV24-1 to TRBJ2-1; no definite D call. The receptor was derived from a human donor in good health. Some libraries in this study had Jurkat cell RNA spiked in. The specimen was naive CD8+ T cells from blood, with Jurkat cell RNA spiked in. As for subset: FACS-sorted CD8+CD4-CCR7+CD45RA+ naive T cells. This CDR3 reads CATWAGNEQFF. The DNA of the CDR3 is TGTGCCACTTGGGCCGGAAATGAGCAGTTCTTC.